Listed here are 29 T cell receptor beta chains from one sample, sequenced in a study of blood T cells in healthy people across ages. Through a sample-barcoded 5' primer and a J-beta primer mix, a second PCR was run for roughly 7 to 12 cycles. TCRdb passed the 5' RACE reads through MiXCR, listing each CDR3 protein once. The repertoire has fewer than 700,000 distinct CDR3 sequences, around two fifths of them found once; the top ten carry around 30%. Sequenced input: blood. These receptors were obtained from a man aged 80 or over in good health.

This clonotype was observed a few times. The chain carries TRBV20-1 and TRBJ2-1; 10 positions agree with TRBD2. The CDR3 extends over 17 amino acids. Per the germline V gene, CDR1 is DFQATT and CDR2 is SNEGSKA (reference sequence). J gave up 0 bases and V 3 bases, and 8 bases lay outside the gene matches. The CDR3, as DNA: TGCAGTGCTAGGAGGGCCCTAGCGGGAGCCTCCTACAATGAGCAGTTCTTC. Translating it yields CSARRALAGASYNEQFF.

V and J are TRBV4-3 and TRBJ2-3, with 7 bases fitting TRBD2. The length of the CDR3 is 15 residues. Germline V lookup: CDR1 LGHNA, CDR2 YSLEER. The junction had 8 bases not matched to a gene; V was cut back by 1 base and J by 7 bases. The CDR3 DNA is TGCGCCAGCAGCCAAGCGTCGACTAGCTTATATACGCAGTATTTT. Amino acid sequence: CASSQASTSLYTQYF.

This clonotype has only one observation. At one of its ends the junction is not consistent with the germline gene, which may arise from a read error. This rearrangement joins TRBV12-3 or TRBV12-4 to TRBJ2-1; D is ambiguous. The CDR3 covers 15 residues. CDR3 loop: CASITARSSYNKQFF. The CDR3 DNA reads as TGTGCCAGCATCACCGCGCGGAGCTCCTACAATAAGCAGTTCTTC.

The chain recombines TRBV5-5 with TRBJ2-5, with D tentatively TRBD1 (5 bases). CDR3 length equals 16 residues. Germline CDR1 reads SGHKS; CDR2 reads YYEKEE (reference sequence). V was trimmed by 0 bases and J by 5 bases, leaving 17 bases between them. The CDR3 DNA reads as TGTGCCAGCAGCTTGGTGGCAGGGTGGGCCCTGGAGACCCAGTACTTC. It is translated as CASSLVAGWALETQYF.

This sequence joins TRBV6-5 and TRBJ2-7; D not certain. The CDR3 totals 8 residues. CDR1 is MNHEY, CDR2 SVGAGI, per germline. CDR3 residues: CPVYEQYF. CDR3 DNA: TGTCCTGTGTACGAGCAGTACTTC.

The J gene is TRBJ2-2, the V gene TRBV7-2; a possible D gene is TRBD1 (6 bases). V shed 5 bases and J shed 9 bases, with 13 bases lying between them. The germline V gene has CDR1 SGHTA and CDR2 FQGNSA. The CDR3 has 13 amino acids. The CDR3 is CASSRVGAWELFF. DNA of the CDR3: TGTGCCAGCAGCCGGGTGGGGGCCTGGGAGCTGTTTTTT.

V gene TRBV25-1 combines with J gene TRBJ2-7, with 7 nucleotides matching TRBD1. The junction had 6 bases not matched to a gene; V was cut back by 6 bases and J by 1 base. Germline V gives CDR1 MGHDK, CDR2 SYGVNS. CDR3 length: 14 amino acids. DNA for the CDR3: TGTGCCAGCAGGCCACAGGGGAGTTCCTACGAGCAGTACTTC. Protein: CASRPQGSSYEQYF.

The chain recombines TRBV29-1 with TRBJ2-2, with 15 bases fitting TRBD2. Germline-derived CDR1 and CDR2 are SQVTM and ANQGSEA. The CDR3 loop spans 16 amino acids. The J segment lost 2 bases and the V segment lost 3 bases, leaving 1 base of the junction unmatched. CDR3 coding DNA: TGCAGCGTTGAGGGACTAGCGGGGGGAAACACCGGGGAGCTGTTTTTT. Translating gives CSVEGLAGGNTGELFF.

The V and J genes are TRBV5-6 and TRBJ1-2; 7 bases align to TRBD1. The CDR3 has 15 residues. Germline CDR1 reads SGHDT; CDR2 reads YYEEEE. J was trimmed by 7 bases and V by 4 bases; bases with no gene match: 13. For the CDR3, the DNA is TGTGCCAGCAGCCCTAGGGACAGACTGGGGGTTGGCTACACCTTC. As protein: CASSPRDRLGVGYTF.

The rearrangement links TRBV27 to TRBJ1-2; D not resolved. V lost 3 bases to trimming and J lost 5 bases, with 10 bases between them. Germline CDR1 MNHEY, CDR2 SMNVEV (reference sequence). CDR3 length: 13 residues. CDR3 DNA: TGTGCCAGCAGTTTTTCCGTCAGATATGGCTACACCTTC. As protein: CASSFSVRYGYTF.

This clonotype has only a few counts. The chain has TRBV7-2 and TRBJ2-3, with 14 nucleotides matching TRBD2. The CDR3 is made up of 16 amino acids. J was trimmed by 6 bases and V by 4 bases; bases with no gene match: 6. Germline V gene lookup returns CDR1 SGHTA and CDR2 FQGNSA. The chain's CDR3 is CASSSRTSGGPDTQYF. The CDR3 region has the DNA TGTGCCAGCAGCTCTAGGACTAGCGGGGGGCCTGATACGCAGTATTTT.

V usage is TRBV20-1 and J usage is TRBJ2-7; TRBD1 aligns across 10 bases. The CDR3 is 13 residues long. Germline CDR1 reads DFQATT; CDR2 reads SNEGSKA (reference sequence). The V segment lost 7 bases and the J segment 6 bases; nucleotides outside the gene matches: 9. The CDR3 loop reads CSGLGQGNCEQYF. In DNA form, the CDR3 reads TGCAGTGGCCTGGGACAGGGGAACTGCGAGCAGTACTTC.

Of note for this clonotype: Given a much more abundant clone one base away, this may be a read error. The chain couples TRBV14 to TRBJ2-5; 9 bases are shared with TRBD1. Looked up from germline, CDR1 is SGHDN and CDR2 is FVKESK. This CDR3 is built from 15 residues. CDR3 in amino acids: CANSHPGTGSETQYF. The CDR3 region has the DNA TGTGCCAACAGCCACCCCGGGACAGGGTCAGAGACCCAGTACTTC. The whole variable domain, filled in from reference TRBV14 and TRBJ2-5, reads EAGVTQFPSHSVIEKGQTVTLRCDPISGHDNLYWYRRVMGKEIKFLLHFVKESKQDESGMPNNRFLAERTGGTYSTLKVQPAELEDSGVYFCANSHPGTGSETQYFGPGTRLLVL.

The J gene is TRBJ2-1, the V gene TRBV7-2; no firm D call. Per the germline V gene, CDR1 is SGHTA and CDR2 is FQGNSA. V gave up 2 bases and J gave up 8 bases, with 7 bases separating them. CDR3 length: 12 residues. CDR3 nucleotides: TGTGCCAGCAGCTTATCGCTCCATGAGCAGTTCTTC. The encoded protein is CASSLSLHEQFF. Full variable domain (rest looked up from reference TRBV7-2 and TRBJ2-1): GAGVSQSPSNKVTEKGKDVELRCDPISGHTALYWYRQSLGQGLEFLIYFQGNSAPDKSGLPSDRFSAERTGGSVSTLTIQRTQQEDSAVYLCASSLSLHEQFFGPGTRLTVL.

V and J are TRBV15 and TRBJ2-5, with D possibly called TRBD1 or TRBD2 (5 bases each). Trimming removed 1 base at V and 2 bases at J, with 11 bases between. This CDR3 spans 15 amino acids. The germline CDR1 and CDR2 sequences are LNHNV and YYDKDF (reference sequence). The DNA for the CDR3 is TGTGCCACCAGCAGAGCTGGGACGGAACAAGAGACCCAGTACTTC. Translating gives CATSRAGTEQETQYF.

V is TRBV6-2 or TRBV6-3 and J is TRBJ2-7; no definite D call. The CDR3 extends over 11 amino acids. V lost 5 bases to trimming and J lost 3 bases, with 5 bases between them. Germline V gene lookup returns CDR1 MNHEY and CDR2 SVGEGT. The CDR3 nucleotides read TGTGCCAGCAGTACCTACTACGAGCAGTACTTC. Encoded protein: CASSTYYEQYF.

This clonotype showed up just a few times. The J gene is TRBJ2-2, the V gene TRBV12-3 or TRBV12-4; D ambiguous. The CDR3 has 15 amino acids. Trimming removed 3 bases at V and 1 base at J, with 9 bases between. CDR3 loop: CASSFQTMNTGELFF. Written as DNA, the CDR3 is TGTGCCAGCAGTTTCCAGACAATGAACACCGGGGAGCTGTTTTTT.

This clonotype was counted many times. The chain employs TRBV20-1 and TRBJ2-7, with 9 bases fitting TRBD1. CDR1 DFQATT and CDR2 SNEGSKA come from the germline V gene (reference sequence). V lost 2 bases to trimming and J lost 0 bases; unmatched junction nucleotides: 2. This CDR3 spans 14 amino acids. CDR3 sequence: CSARRTGDSYEQYF. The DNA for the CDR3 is TGCAGTGCTAGAAGGACAGGGGACTCCTACGAGCAGTACTTC.

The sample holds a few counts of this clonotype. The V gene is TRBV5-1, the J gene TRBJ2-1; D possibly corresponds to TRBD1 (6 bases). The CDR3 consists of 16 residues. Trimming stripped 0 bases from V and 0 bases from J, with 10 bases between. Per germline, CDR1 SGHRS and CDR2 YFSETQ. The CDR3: CASSLAGTRSYNEQFF. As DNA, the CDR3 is TGCGCCAGCAGCTTGGCCGGGACACGCTCCTACAATGAGCAGTTCTTC.

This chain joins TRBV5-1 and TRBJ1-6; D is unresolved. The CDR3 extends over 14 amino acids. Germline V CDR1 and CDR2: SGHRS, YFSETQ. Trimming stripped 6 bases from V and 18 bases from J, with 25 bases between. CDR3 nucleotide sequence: TGCGCCAGCACCTTTTCCGGGGATGATTCACCTCCCCACTTT. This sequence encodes CASTFSGDDSPPHF.

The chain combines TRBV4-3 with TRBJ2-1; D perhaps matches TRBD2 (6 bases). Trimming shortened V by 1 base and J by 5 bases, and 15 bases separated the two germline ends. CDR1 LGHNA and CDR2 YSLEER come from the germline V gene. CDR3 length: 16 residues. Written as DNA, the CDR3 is TGCGCCAGCAGCCAAGGTATATGGCGGGGTCACAATGAGCAGTTCTTC. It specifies CASSQGIWRGHNEQFF.

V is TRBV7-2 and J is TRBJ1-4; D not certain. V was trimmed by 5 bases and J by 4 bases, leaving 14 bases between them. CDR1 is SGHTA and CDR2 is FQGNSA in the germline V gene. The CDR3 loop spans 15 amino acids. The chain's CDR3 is CASSPVGSYNEKLFF. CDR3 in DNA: TGTGCCAGCAGCCCCGTCGGAAGCTATAATGAAAAACTGTTTTTT.

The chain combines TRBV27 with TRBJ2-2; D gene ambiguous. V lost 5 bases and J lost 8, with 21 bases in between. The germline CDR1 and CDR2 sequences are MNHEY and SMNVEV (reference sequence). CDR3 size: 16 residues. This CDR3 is CASSRSAVLTRGELFF. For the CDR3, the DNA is TGTGCCAGCAGTCGATCGGCCGTATTAACGCGGGGGGAGCTGTTTTTT.

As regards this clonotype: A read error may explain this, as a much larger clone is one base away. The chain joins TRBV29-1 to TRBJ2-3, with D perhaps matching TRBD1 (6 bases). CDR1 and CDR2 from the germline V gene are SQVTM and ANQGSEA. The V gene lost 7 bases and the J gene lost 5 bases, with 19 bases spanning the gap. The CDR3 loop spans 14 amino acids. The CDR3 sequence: CSAIPAQGKDTQYF. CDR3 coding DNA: TGCAGCGCTATCCCGGCACAGGGCAAAGATACGCAGTATTTT.

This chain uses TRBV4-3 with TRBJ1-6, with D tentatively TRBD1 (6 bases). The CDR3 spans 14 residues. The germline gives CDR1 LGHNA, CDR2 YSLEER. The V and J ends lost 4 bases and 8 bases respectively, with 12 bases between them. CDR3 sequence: CASSPRGGYSPLHF. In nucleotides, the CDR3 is TGCGCCAGCAGCCCGAGGGGGGGTTATTCACCCCTCCACTTT.

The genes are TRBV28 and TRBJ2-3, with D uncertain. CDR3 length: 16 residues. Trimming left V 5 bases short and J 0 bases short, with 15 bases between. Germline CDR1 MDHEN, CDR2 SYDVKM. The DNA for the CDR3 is TGTGCCAGCAGTACCCTTGCCCCAGCGAGCACAGATACGCAGTATTTT. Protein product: CASSTLAPASTDTQYF.

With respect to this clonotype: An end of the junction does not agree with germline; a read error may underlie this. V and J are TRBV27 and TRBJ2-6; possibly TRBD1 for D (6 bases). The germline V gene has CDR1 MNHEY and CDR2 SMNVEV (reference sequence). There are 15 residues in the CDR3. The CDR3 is CASSLRGPGASVLTF. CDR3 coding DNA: TGTGCCAGCAGTCTCAGGGGACCTGGGGCCAGCGTCCTGACTTTC.

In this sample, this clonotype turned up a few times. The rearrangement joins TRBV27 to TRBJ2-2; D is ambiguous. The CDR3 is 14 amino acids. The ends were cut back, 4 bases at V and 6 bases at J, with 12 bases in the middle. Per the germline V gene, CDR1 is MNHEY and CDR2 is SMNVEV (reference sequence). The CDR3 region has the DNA TGTGCCAGCAGTTCGGTCGGGTGGGCCGGGGAGCTGTTTTTT. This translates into CASSSVGWAGELFF.

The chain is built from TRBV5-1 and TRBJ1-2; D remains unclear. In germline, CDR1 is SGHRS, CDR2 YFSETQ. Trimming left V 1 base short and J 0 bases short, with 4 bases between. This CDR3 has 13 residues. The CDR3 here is CASSLSPNYGYTF. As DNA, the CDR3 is TGCGCCAGCAGCTTGTCCCCTAACTATGGCTACACCTTC.